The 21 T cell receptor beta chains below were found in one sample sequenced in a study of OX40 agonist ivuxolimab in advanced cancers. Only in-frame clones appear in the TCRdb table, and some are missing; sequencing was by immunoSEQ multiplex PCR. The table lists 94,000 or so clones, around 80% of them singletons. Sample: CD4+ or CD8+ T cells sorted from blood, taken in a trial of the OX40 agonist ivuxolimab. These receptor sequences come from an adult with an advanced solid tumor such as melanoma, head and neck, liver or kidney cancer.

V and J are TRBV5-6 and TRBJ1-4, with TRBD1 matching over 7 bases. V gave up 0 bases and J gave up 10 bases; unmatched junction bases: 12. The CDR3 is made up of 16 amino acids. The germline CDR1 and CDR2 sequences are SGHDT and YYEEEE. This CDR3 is CASSLARGTRSGKLFF. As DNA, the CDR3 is TGTGCCAGCAGCTTGGCCAGGGGGACCCGGTCGGGAAAACTGTTTTTT.

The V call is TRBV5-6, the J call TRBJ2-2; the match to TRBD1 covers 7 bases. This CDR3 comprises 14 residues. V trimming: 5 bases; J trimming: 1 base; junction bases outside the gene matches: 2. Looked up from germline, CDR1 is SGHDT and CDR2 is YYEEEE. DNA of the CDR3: TGTGCCAGCAGATGGACAGGGAACACCGGGGAGCTGTTTTTT. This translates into CASRWTGNTGELFF.

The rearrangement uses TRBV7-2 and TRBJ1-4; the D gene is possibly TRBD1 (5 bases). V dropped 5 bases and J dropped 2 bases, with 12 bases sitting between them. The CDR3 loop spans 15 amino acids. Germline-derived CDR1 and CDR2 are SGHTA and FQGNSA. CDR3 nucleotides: TGTGCCAGCAGCCAGGGTTCCCGCACTAATGAAAAACTGTTTTTT. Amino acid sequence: CASSQGSRTNEKLFF. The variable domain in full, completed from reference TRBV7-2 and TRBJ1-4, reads GAGVSQSPSNKVTEKGKDVELRCDPISGHTALYWYRQSLGQGLEFLIYFQGNSAPDKSGLPSDRFSAERTGGSVSTLTIQRTQQEDSAVYLCASSQGSRTNEKLFFGSGTQLSVL.

The CDR3 protein is CASSMTGFGEAFF. CDR3 sequence (DNA): TGTGCCAGCAGCATGACAGGGTTCGGTGAAGCTTTCTTT. This chain connects TRBV11-3 to TRBJ1-1, with 7 bases fitting TRBD1. Germline CDR1 and CDR2: SGHNT and YENEEA. The CDR3 contains 13 residues. With V trimmed by 5 bases and J by 7 bases, 7 bases remained unmatched.

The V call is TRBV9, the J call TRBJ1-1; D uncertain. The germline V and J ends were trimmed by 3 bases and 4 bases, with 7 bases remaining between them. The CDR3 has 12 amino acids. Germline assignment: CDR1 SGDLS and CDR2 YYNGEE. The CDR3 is CASSEVGTEAFF. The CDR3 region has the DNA TGTGCCAGCAGCGAGGTCGGCACTGAAGCTTTCTTT.

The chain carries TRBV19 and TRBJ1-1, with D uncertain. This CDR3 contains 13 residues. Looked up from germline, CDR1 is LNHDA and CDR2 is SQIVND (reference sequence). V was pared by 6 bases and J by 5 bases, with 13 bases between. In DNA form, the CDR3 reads TGTGCCAGTAGCCTATCGGCCAAGACTGAAGCTTTCTTT. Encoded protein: CASSLSAKTEAFF. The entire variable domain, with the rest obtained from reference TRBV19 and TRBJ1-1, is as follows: DGGITQSPKYLFRKEGQNVTLSCEQNLNHDAMYWYRQDPGQGLRLIYYSQIVNDFQKGDIAEGYSVSREKKESFPLTVTSAQKNPTAFYLCASSLSAKTEAFFGQGTRLTVV.

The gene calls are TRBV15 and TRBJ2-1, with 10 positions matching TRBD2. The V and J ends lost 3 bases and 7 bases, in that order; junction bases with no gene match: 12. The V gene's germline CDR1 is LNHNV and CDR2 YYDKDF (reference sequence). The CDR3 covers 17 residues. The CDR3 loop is CATSSDRLAGVVNEQFF. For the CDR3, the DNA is TGTGCCACCAGCAGTGATAGGCTAGCGGGAGTCGTAAATGAGCAGTTCTTC. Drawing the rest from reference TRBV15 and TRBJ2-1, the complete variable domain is DAMVIQNPRYQVTQFGKPVTLSCSQTLNHNVMYWYQQKSSQAPKLLFHYYDKDFNNEADTPDNFQSRRPNTSFCFLDIRSPGLGDTAMYLCATSSDRLAGVVNEQFFGPGTRLTVL.

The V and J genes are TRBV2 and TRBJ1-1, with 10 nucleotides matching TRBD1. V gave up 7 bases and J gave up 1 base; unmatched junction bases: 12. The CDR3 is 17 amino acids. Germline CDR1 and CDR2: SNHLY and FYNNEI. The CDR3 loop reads CASKRAGTGAQNTEAFF. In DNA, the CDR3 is TGTGCCAGCAAAAGGGCGGGGACAGGGGCCCAGAACACTGAAGCTTTCTTT.

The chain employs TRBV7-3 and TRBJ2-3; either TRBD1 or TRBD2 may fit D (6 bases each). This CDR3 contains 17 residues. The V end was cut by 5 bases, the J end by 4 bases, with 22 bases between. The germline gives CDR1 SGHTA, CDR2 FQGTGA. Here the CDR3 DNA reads TGTGCCAGCAGCGCGACCGGGACATCGGGGGTCGCAGATACGCAGTATTTT. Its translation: CASSATGTSGVADTQYF.

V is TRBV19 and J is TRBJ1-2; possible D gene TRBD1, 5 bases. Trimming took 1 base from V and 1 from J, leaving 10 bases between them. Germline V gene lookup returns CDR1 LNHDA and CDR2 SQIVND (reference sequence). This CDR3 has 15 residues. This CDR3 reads CASSIGGPINYGYTF. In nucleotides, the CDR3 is TGTGCCAGTAGTATAGGGGGACCCATTAACTATGGCTACACCTTC. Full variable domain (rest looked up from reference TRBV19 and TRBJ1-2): DGGITQSPKYLFRKEGQNVTLSCEQNLNHDAMYWYRQDPGQGLRLIYYSQIVNDFQKGDIAEGYSVSREKKESFPLTVTSAQKNPTAFYLCASSIGGPINYGYTFGSGTRLTVV.

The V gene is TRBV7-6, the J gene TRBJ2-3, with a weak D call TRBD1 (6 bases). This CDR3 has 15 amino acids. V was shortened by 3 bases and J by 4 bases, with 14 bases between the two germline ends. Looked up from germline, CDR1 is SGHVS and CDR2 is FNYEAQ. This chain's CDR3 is CASSLGQSGADTQYF. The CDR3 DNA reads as TGTGCCAGCAGCTTGGGGCAATCAGGGGCAGATACGCAGTATTTT.

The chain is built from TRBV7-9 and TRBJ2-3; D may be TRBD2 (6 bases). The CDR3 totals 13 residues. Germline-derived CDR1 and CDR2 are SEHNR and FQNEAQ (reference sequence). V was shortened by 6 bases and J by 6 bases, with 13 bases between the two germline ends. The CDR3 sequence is CASRPTGVDTQYF. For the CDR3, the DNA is TGTGCCAGCAGACCCACGGGAGTGGATACGCAGTATTTT.

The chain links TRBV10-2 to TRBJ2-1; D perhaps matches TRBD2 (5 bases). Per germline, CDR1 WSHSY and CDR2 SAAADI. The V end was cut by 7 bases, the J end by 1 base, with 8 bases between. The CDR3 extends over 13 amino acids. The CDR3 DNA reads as TGCGCCAGCACAGCGGCTTCCTACAATGAGCAGTTCTTC. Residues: CASTAASYNEQFF.

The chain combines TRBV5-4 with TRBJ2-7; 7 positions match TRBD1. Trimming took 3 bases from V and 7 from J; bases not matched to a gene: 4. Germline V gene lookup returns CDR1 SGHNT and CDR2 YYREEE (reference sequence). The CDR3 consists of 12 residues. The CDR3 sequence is CASSSRDSEQYF. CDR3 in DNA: TGTGCCAGCAGCTCCCGGGACAGTGAGCAGTACTTC.

In DNA, the CDR3 is TGTGCCAGCAGCTTAGCAGATACGCAGTATTTT. It translates to CASSLADTQYF. The chain is built from TRBV7-9 and TRBJ2-3; D unresolved. Germline V gives CDR1 SEHNR, CDR2 FQNEAQ (reference sequence). The CDR3 length is 11 residues. V was clipped by 0 bases and J by 5 bases, with 0 bases between them.

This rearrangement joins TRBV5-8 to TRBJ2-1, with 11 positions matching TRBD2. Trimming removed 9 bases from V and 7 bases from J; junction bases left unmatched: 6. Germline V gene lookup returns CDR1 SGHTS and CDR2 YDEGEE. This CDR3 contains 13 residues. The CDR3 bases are TGTGCCAACTCCGGGACTAGCGGAAATGAGCAGTTCTTC. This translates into CANSGTSGNEQFF.

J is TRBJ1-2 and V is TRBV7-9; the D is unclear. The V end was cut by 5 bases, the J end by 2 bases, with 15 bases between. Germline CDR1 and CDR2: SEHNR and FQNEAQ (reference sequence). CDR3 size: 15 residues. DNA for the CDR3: TGTGCCAGCAGCACGAGTAATCCGGGGAACTATGGCTACACCTTC. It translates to CASSTSNPGNYGYTF. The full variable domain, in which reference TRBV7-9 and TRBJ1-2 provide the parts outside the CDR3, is DTGVSQNPRHKITKRGQNVTFRCDPISEHNRLYWYRQTLGQGPEFLTYFQNEAQLEKSRLLSDRFSAERPKGSFSTLEIQRTEQGDSAMYLCASSTSNPGNYGYTFGSGTRLTVV.

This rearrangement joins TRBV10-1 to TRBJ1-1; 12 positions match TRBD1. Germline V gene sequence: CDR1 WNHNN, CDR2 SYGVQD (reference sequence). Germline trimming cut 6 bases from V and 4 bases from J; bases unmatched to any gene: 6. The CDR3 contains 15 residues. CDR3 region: CASRGWDRGPTEAFF. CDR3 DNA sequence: TGCGCCAGCAGAGGATGGGACAGGGGGCCCACTGAAGCTTTCTTT.

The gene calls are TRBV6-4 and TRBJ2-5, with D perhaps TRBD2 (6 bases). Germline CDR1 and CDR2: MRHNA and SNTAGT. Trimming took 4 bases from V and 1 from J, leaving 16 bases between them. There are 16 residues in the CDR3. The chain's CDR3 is CASSAPTGRSQETQYF. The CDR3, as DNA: TGTGCCAGCAGTGCTCCGACGGGGAGGTCCCAAGAGACCCAGTACTTC.

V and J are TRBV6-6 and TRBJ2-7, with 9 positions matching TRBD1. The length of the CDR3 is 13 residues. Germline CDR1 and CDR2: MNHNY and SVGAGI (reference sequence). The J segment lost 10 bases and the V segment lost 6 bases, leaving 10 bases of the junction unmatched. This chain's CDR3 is CASSLKTGGPQYF. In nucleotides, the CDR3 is TGTGCCAGCAGCCTAAAGACAGGGGGTCCTCAGTACTTC.

CDR3 DNA: TGTGCCTGGAGTGTACGGACAGGGGGTAACTATGGCTACACCTTC. Its translation: CAWSVRTGGNYGYTF. The chain has TRBV30 and TRBJ1-2; 10 nucleotides agree with TRBD1. V lost 0 bases, J lost 1 base, and 2 bases stayed unmatched. Germline values: CDR1 GTSNPN, CDR2 SVGIG (reference sequence). This CDR3 comprises 15 residues.